The entry below describes one T cell receptor beta chain. The antigen is not known. The data belong to a study of graft-versus-host responses after intestinal transplantation. Study background: Every one of the recipients received anti-thymocyte globulin induction and afterwards took tacrolimus and steroids for around 3 years. Regarding the study as a whole: Recipient bone marrow held GvH clones, some seen earlier in ileum or blood. The study found high graft-versus-host to host-versus-graft clonal ratios in allografts of patients with graft-donor T cell macrochimerism.

Data came from immunoSEQ multiplex PCR; TCRdb stores just in-frame clones and leaves some out. The repertoire holds around 100,000 clones, 85% to 95% seen once, with approximately 1.2% in the top ten. The sequencing here drew on unstimulated CD8+ T cells sorted from spleen or lymph node cells, taken before transplant. The receptor's source is a human donor who was the organ donor for an intestinal transplant.

CDR3 region: CSVRTDSEQYF. The CDR3 DNA reads TGCAGCGTTCGAACTGACAGCGAGCAGTACTTC. The rearrangement joins TRBV29-1 to TRBJ2-7; TRBD1 is a possible D gene (5 bases). Trimming removed 5 bases at V and 6 bases at J, with 11 bases between. The CDR3 is 11 amino acids. Germline CDR1 reads SQVTM; CDR2 reads ANQGSEA.